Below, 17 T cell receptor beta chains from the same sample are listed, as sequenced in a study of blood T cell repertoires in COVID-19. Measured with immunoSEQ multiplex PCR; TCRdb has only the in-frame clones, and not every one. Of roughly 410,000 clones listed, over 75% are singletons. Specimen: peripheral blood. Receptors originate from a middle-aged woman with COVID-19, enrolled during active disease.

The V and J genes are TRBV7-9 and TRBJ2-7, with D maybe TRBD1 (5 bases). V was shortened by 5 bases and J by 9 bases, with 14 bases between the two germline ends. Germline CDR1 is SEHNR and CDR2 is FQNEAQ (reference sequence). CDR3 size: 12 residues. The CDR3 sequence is CASSPMQGVQYF. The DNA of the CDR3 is TGTGCCAGCAGCCCTATGCAGGGCGTGCAGTACTTC.

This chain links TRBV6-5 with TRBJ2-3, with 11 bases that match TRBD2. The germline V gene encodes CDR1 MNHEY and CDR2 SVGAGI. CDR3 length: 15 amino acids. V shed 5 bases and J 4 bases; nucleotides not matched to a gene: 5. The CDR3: CASSPLTSGADTQYF. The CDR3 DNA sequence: TGTGCCAGCAGTCCCCTGACTAGCGGGGCAGATACGCAGTATTTT.

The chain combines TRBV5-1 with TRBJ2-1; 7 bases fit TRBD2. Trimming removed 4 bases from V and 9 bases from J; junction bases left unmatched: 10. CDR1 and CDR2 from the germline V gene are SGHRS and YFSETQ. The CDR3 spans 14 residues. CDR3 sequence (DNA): TGCGCCAGCAGCGGGGGTGCGGGAGAGGGTGAGCAGTTCTTC. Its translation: CASSGGAGEGEQFF.

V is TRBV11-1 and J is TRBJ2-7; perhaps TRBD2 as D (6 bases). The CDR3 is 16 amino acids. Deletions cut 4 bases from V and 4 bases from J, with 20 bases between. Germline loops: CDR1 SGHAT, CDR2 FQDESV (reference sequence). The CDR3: CASSSSSGTPFYEQYF. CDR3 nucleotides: TGTGCCAGCAGCTCTAGCTCCGGGACTCCCTTTTACGAGCAGTACTTC.

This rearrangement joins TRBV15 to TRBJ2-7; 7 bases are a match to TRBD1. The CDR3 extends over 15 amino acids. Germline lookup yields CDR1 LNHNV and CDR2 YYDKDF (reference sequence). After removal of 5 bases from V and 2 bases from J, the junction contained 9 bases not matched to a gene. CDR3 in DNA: TGTGCCACCAGCCCTTGGACAGGTCAAACCTACGAGCAGTACTTC. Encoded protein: CATSPWTGQTYEQYF.

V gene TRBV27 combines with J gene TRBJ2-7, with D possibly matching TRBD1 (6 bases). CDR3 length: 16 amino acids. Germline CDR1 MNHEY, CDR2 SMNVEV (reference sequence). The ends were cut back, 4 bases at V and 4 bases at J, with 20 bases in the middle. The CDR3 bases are TGTGCCAGCAGTTCACAGGGTTCGGAGCCTCCTTACGAGCAGTACTTC. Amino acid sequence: CASSSQGSEPPYEQYF.

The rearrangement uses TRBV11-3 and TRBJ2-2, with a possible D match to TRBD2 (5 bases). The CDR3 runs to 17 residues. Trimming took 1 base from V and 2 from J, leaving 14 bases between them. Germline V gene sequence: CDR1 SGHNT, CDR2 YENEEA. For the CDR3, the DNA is TGTGCCAGCAGCTTAGGGGCGGGCTCCCCCAACACCGGGGAGCTGTTTTTT. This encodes CASSLGAGSPNTGELFF.

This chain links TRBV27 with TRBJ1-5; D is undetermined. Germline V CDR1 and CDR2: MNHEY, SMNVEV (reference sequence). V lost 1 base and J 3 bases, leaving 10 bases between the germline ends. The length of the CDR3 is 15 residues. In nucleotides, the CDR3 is TGTGCCAGCAGTTTATTGCCAGACTACAATCAGCCCCAGCATTTT. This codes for CASSLLPDYNQPQHF.

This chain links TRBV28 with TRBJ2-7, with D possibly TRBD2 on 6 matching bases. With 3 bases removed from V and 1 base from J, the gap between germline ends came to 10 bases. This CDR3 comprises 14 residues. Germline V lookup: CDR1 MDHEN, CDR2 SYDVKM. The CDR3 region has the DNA TGTGCCAGCAGTTTCTCCGGGACTTCCTACGAGCAGTACTTC. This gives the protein CASSFSGTSYEQYF. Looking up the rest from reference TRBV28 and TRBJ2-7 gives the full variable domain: DVKVTQSSRYLVKRTGEKVFLECVQDMDHENMFWYRQDPGLGLRLIYFSYDVKMKEKGDIPEGYSVSREKKERFSLILESASTNQTSMYLCASSFSGTSYEQYFGPGTRLTVT.

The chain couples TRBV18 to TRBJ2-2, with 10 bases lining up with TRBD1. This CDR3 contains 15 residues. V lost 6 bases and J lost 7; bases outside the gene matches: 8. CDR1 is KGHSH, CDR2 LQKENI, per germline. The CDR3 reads CASSETGGASGELFF. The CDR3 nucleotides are TGTGCCAGCTCGGAGACAGGGGGCGCGAGCGGGGAGCTGTTTTTT.

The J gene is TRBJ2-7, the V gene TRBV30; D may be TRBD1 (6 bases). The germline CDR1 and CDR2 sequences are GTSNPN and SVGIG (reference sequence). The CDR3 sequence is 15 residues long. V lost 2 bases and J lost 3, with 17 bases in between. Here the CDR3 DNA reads TGTGCCTGGAGTTCTACAGGGTGGGTTCGCTACGAGCAGTACTTC. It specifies CAWSSTGWVRYEQYF.

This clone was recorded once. CDR3 nucleotides: TGTGCCAGCTCACCATTACCGGAAACTATCACAGATACGCAGTATTTT. Its translation is CASSPLPETITDTQYF. The chain links TRBV18 to TRBJ2-3; no clear D gene. The germline V and J ends were trimmed by 2 bases and 2 bases, with 14 bases remaining between them. Germline V gene sequence: CDR1 KGHSH, CDR2 LQKENI. CDR3 length: 16 amino acids.

The CDR3 is CAWDRALWSQPQHF. In DNA form, the CDR3 reads TGTGCCTGGGACAGGGCCTTGTGGAGTCAGCCCCAGCATTTT. The J gene is TRBJ1-5, the V gene TRBV30; 7 bases line up with TRBD1. CDR3 length equals 14 residues. Germline CDR1 GTSNPN, CDR2 SVGIG (reference sequence). The V and J ends lost 5 bases and 6 bases, in that order; junction bases with no gene match: 10.

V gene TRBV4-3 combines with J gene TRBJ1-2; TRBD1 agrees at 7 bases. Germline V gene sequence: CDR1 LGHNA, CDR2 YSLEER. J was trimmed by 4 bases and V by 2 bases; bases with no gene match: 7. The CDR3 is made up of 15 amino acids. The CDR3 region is CASSQIRQGGYGYTF. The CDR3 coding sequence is TGCGCCAGCAGCCAAATACGACAGGGCGGCTATGGCTACACCTTC.

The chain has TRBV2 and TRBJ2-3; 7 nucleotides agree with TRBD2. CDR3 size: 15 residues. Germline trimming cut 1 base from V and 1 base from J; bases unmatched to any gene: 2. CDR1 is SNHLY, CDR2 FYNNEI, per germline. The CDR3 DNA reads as TGTGCCAGCAGTGAAGGGGGGAGGGGCACAGATACGCAGTATTTT. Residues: CASSEGGRGTDTQYF.

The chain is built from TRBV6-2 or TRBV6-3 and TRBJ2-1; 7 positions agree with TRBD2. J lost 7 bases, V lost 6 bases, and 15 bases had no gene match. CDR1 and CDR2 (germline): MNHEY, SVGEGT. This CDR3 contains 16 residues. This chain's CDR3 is CASSPWGGVDGNEQFF. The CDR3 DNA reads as TGTGCCAGCAGCCCTTGGGGGGGGGTAGATGGTAATGAGCAGTTCTTC.

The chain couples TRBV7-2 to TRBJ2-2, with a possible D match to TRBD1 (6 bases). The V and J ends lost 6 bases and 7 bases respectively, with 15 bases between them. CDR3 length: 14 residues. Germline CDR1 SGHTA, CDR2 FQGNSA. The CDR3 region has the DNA TGTGCCAGCAGATACAGGGTCGCCAGCGGGGAGCTGTTTTTT. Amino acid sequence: CASRYRVASGELFF.